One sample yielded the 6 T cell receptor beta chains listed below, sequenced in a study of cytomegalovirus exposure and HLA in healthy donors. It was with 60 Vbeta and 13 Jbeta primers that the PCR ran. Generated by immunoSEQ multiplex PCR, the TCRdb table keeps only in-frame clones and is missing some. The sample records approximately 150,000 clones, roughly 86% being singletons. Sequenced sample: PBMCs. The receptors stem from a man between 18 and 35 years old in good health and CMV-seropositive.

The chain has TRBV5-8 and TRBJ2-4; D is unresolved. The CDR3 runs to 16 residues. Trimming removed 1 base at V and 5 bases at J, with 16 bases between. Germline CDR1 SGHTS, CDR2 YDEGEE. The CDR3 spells CASSLMGSRSQNIQYF. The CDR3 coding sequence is TGTGCCAGCAGCTTGATGGGCTCCAGGTCCCAAAACATTCAGTACTTC.

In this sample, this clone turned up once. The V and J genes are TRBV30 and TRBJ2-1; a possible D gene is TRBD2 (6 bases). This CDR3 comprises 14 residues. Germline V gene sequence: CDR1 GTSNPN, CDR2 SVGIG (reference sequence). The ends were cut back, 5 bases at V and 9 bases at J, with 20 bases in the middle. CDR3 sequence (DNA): TGTGCCTGGCTCCGGGGAAGCGGGTACGGTGAGCAGTTCTTC. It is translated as CAWLRGSGYGEQFF.

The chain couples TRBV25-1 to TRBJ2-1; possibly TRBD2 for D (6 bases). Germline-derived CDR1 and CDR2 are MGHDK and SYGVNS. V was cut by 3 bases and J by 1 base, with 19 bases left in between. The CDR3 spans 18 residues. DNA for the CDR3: TGTGCCAGCAGTGATTTAGTTCTTGGGAGGACGTCCTACAATGAGCAGTTCTTC. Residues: CASSDLVLGRTSYNEQFF.

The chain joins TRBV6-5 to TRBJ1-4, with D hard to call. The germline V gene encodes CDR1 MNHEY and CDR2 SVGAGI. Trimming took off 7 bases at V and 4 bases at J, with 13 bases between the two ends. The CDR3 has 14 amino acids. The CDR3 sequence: CASTQGRDNEKLFF. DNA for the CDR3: TGTGCCAGCACCCAAGGGAGGGATAATGAAAAACTGTTTTTT.

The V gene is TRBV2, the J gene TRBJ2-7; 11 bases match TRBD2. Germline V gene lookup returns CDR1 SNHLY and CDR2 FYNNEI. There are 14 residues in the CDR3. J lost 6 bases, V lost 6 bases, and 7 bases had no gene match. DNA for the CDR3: TGTGCCAGCAGCAAGCTAGCGGGAGGCTTCGAGCAGTACTTC. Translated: CASSKLAGGFEQYF.

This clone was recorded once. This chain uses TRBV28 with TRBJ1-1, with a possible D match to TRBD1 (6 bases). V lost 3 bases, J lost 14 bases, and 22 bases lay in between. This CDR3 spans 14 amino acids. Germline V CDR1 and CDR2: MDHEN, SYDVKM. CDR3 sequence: CASSLGVGGPRGFF. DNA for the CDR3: TGTGCCAGCAGTTTGGGGGTAGGGGGACCGAGGGGGTTCTTT. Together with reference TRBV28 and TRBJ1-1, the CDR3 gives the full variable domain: DVKVTQSSRYLVKRTGEKVFLECVQDMDHENMFWYRQDPGLGLRLIYFSYDVKMKEKGDIPEGYSVSREKKERFSLILESASTNQTSMYLCASSLGVGGPRGFFGQGTRLTVV.